The source of this T cell receptor (beta chain) is a study of T-cell memory formation after mild COVID-19. Across the study: TCR clustering was largely donor specific. Regarding the study as a whole: While clones contracting from day 15 to 85 were balanced between CD4 and CD8, later expanders leaned CD4+. Contracting CD4+ clones were located mainly in CM and EM, and CD8+ clones in EMRA.

V trimming: 4 bases; J trimming: 5 bases; junction bases outside the gene matches: 17. The CDR3 covers 18 residues. Germline loops: CDR1 LGHDT, CDR2 YNNKEL (reference sequence). Using constant-segment primers, 5'RACE produced TCR alpha and TCR beta cDNA libraries carrying sample barcodes and UMIs. TCRdb fed the 5' RACE reads into MiXCR, producing one record per CDR3 protein. The table records 360,000 or so distinct CDR3 sequences, over 25% of them present only once. Concerning this clonotype itself: Its antigen is not known.

Material for sequencing was PBMCs or a T cell subset sorted from them (not recorded which). The V call is TRBV3-1, the J call TRBJ2-3; 8 bases match TRBD2. The sequence was obtained from an adult woman who had mild COVID-19 (a few samples of this study predate the infection). Cell type and time point are not known. In DNA form, the CDR3 reads TGTGCCAGCAGCCCGGGGGGGTGGCCGCTACCTACTATAGATACGCAGTATTTT. Its protein is CASSPGGWPLPTIDTQYF.